This T cell receptor (beta chain) was sequenced for a study of control samples from healthy donors and cancer patients. CDR1 and CDR2 (germline): SNHLY, FYNNEI. Trimming took off 1 base at V and 5 bases at J, with 15 bases between the two ends. The CDR3 covers 16 residues. Produced via immunoSEQ multiplex PCR; TCRdb's table is partial and in-frame only. The repertoire holds over 150,000 clones, roughly 89% seen once, with 1.4% in the top ten. The clonotype was recovered from a woman in her forties or fifties in good health. This sequence joins TRBV2 and TRBJ1-5; D is ambiguous. Input material: blood. In nucleotides, the CDR3 is TGTGCCAGCAGTGAAGTGGCAGGATTACCCTATCAGCCCCAGCATTTT. It yields the protein CASSEVAGLPYQPQHF.